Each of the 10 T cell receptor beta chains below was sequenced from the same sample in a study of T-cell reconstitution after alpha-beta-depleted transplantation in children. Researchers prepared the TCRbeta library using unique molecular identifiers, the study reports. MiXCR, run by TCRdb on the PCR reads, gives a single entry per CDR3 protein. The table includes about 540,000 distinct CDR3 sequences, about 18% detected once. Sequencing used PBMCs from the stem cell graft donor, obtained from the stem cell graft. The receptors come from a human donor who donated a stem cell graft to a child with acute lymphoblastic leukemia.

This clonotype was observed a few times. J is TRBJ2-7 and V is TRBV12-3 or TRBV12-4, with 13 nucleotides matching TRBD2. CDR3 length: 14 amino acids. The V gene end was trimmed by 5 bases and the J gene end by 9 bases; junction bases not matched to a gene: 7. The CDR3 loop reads CASSDTSGRARQYF. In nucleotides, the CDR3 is TGTGCCAGCAGTGATACTAGCGGGAGGGCTCGGCAGTACTTC.

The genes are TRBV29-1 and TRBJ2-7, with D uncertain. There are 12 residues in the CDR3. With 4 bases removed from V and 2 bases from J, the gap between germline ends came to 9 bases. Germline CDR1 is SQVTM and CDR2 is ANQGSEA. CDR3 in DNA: TGCAGCGTTGCCACAGAACCCTACGAGCAGTACTTC. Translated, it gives CSVATEPYEQYF.

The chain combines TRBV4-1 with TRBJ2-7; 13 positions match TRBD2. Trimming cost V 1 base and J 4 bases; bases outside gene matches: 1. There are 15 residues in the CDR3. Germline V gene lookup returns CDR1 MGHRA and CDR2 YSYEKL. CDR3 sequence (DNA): TGCGCCAGCAGCCAAGCGACTAGCGGGAGGTACGAGCAGTACTTC. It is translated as CASSQATSGRYEQYF.

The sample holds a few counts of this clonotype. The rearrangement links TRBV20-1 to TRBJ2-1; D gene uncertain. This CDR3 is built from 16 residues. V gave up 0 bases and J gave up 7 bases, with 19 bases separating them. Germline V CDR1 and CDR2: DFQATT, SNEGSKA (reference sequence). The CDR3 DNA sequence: TGCAGTGCTAGAGATCCCTTTACATCCAGTTTAAATGAGCAGTTCTTC. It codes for CSARDPFTSSLNEQFF.

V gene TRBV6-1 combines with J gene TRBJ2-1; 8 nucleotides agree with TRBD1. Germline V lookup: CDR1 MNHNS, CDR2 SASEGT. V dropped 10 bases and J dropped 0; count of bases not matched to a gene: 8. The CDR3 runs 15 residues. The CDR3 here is CAIRQGASSYNEQFF. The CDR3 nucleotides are TGTGCCATACGCCAGGGGGCCTCCTCCTACAATGAGCAGTTCTTC.

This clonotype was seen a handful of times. CDR3 DNA sequence: TGTGCCAGCAGAGCTACTACGCTGAGCTCCTACAATGAGCAGTTCTTC. Translated: CASRATTLSSYNEQFF. This rearrangement joins TRBV7-9 to TRBJ2-1, with D hard to call. The germline V and J ends were trimmed by 6 bases and 0 bases, with 15 bases remaining between them. This CDR3 has 16 residues. Germline V gene lookup returns CDR1 SEHNR and CDR2 FQNEAQ (reference sequence).

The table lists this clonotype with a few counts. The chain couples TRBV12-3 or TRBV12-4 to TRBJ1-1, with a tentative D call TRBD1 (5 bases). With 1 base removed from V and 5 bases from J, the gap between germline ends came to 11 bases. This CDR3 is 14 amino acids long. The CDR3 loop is CASSLVGVATEAFF. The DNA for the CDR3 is TGTGCCAGCAGTTTAGTAGGGGTGGCGACTGAAGCTTTCTTT.

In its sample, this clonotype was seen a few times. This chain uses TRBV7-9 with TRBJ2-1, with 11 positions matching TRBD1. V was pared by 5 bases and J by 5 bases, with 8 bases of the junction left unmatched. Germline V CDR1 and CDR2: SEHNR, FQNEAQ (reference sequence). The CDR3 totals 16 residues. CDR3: CASSPYRDRGDNEQFF. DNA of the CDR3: TGTGCCAGCAGCCCATACCGGGACAGGGGGGACAATGAGCAGTTCTTC.

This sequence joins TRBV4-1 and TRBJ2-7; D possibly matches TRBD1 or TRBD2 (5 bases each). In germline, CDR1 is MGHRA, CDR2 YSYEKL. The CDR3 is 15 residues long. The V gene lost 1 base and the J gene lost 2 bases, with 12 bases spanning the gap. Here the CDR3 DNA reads TGCGCCAGCAGCCAAGGGGACGCTCTAACCTACGAGCAGTACTTC. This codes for CASSQGDALTYEQYF.

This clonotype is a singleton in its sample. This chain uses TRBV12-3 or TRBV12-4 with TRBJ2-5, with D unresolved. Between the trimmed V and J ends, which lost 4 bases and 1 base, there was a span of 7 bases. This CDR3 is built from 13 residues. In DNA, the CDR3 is TGTGCCAGCAGTTCCGGAGCCCAAGAGACCCAGTACTTC. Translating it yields CASSSGAQETQYF.